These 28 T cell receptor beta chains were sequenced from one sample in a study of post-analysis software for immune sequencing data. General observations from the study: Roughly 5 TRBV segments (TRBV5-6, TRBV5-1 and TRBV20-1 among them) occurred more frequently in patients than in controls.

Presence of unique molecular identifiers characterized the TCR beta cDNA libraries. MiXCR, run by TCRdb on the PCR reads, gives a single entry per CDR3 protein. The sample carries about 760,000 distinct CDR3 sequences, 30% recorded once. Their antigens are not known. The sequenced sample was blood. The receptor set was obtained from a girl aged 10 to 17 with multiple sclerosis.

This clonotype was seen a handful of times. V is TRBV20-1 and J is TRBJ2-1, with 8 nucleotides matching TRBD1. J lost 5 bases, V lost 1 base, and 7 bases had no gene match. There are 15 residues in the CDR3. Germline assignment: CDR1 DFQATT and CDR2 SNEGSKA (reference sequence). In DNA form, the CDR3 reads TGCAGTGCTAGAGTGGCCGGACAGGGCCACAATGAGCAGTTCTTC. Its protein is CSARVAGQGHNEQFF.

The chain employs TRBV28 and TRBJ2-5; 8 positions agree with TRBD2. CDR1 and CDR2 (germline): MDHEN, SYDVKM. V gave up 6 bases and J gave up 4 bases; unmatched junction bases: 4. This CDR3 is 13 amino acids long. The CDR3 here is CASSRGGLETQYF. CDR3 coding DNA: TGTGCCAGCAGCCGGGGGGGGCTAGAGACCCAGTACTTC.

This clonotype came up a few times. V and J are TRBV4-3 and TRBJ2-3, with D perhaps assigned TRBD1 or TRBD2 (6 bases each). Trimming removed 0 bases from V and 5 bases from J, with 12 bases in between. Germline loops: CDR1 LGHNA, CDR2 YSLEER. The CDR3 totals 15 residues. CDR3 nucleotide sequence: TGCGCCAGCAGCCAAGAGTCAGGAGGGGGAGATACGCAGTATTTT. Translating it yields CASSQESGGGDTQYF.

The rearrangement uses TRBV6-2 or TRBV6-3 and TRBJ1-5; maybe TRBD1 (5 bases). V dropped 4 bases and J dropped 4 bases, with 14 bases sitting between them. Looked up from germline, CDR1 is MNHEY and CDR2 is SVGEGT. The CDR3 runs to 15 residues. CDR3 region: CASSFTGVTNQPQHF. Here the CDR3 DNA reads TGTGCCAGCAGTTTCACGGGGGTGACTAATCAGCCCCAGCATTTT.

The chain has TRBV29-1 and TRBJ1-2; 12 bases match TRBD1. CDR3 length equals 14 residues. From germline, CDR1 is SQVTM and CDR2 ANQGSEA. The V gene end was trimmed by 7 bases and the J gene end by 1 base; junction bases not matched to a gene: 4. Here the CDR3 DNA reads TGCAGCGGGGGACAGGGGGCGGGTAACTATGGCTACACCTTC. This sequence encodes CSGGQGAGNYGYTF.

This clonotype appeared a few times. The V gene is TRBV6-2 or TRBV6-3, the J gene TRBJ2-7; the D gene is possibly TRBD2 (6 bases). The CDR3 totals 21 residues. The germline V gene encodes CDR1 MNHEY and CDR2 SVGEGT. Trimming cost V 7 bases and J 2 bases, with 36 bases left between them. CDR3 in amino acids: CASTLASGPSVSYNAAYEQYF. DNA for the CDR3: TGTGCCAGCACCTTGGCCAGCGGGCCTAGCGTAAGCTACAACGCGGCCTACGAGCAGTACTTC.

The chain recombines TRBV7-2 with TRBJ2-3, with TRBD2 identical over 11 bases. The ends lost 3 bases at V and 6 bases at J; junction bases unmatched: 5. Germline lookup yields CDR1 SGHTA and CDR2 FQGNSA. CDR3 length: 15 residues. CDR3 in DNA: TGTGCCAGCAGCTTGGGACTAGCGGACGGGGATACGCAGTATTTT. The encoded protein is CASSLGLADGDTQYF.

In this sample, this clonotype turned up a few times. CDR3 loop: CATSIVAGSEQYF. The DNA for the CDR3 is TGTGCCACCAGCATCGTAGCGGGTAGCGAGCAGTACTTC. The chain joins TRBV15 to TRBJ2-7, with 7 bases lining up with TRBD2. The V and J ends lost 4 bases and 6 bases, in that order; junction bases with no gene match: 6. The V gene's germline CDR1 is LNHNV and CDR2 YYDKDF (reference sequence). This CDR3 contains 13 residues.

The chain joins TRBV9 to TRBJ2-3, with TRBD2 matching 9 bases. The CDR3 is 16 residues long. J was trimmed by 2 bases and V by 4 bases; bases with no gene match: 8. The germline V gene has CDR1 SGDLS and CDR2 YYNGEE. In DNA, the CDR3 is TGTGCCAGCAGCCTAATAGCGGGGGCATTCACAGATACGCAGTATTTT. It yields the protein CASSLIAGAFTDTQYF.

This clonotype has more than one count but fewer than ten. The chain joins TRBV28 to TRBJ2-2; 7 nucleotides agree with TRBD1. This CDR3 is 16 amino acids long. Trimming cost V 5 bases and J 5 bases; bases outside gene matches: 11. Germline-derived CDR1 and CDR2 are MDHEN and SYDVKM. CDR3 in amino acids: CASSAPRQGSTGELFF. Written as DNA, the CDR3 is TGTGCCAGCAGTGCCCCCCGACAGGGTTCGACCGGGGAGCTGTTTTTT. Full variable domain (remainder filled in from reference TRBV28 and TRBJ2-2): DVKVTQSSRYLVKRTGEKVFLECVQDMDHENMFWYRQDPGLGLRLIYFSYDVKMKEKGDIPEGYSVSREKKERFSLILESASTNQTSMYLCASSAPRQGSTGELFFGEGSRLTVL.

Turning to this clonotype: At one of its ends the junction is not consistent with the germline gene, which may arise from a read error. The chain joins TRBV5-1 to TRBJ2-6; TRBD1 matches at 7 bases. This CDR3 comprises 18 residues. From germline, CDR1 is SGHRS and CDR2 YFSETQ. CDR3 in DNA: TGCGCCAGCTGCCCAGGGGGTTCCCCTCTCTCTGGGGCCAACGTCCGGACTTTC. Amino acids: CASCPGGSPLSGANVRTF.

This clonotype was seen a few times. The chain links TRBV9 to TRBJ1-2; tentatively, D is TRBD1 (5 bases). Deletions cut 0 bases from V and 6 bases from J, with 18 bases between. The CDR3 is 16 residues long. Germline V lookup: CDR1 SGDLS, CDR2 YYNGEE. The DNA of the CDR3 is TGTGCCAGCAGCGTAGTGCCGAGCAGGGATCAGGATGGCTACACCTTC. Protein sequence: CASSVVPSRDQDGYTF.

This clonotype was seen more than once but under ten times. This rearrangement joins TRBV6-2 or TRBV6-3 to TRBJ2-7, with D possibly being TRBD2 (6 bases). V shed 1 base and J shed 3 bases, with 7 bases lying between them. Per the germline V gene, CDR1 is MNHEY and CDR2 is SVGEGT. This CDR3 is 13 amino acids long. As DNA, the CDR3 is TGTGCCAGCAGTTACTACGGGGGCTACGAGCAGTACTTC. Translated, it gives CASSYYGGYEQYF.

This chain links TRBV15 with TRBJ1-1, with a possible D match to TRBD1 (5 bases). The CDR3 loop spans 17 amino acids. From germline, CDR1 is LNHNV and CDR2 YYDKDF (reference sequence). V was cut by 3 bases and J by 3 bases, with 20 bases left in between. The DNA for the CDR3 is TGTGCCACCAGCAGCTTAAAAATCGGGGGAAAGGACACTGAAGCTTTCTTT. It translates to CATSSLKIGGKDTEAFF. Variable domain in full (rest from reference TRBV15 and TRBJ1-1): DAMVIQNPRYQVTQFGKPVTLSCSQTLNHNVMYWYQQKSSQAPKLLFHYYDKDFNNEADTPDNFQSRRPNTSFCFLDIRSPGLGDTAMYLCATSSLKIGGKDTEAFFGQGTRLTVV.

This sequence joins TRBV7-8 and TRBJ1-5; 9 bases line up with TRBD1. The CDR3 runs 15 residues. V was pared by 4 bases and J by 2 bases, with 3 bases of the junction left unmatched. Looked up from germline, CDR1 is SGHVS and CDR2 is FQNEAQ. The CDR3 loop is CASSSRDRGNQPQHF. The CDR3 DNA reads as TGTGCCAGCAGCTCCCGGGACAGGGGCAATCAGCCCCAGCATTTT.

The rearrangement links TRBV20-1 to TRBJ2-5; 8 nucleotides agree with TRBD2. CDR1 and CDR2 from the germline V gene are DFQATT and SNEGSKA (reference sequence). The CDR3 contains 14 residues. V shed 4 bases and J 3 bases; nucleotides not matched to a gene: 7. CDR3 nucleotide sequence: TGCAGTGCTACACCCGTCGGGAGGGAAGAGACCCAGTACTTC. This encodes CSATPVGREETQYF.

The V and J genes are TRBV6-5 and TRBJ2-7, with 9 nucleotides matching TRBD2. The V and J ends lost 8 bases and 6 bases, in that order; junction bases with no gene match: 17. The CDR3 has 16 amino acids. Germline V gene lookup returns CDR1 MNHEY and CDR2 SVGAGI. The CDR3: CASSGEAGGPLGEQYF. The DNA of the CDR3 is TGTGCCAGCTCCGGCGAGGCGGGAGGGCCTTTAGGCGAGCAGTACTTC.

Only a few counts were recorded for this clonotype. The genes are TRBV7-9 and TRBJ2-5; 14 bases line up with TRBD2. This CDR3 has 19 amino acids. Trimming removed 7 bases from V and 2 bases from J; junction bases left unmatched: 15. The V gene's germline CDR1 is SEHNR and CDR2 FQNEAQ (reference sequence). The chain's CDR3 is CASTVRGLAGDLSQETQYF. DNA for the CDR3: TGTGCCAGCACCGTCAGGGGACTAGCGGGGGACCTCTCTCAAGAGACCCAGTACTTC. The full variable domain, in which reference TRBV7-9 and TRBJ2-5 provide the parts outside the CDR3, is DTGVSQNPRHKITKRGQNVTFRCDPISEHNRLYWYRQTLGQGPEFLTYFQNEAQLEKSRLLSDRFSAERPKGSFSTLEIQRTEQGDSAMYLCASTVRGLAGDLSQETQYFGPGTRLLVL.

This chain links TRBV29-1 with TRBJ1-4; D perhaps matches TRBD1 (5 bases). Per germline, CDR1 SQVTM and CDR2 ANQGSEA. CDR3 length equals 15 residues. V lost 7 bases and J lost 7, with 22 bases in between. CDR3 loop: CSGVSDGTVGEKLFF. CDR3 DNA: TGCAGCGGAGTAAGCGACGGGACTGTCGGTGAAAAACTGTTTTTT.

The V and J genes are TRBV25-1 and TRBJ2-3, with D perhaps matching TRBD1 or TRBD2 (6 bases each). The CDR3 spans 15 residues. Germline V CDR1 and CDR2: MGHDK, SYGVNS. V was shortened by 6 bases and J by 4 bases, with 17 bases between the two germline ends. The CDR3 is CASSKGEVYADTQYF. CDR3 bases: TGTGCCAGCAGCAAGGGGGAGGTCTATGCAGATACGCAGTATTTT.

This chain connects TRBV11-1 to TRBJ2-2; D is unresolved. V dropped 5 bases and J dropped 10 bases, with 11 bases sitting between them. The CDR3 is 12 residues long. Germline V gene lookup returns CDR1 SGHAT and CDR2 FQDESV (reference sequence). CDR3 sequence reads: CASSPSSPELFF. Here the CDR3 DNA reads TGTGCCAGCAGCCCCTCGTCCCCGGAGCTGTTTTTT.

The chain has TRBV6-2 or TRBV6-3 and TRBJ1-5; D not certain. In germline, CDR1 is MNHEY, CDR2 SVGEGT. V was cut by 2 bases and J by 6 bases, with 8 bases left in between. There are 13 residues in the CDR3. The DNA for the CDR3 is TGTGCCAGCAGTTACAACGGGGTTCAGCCCCAGCATTTT. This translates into CASSYNGVQPQHF.

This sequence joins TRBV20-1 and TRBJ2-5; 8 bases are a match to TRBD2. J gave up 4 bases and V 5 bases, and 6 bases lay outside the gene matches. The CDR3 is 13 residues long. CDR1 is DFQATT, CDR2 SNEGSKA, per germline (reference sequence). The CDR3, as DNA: TGCAGTGCTGGCTCCGGGGGGGCAGAGACCCAGTACTTC. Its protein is CSAGSGGAETQYF.

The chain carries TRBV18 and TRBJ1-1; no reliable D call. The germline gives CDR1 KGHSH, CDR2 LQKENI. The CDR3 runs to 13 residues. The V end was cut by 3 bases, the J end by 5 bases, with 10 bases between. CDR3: CASSPKLGTEAFF. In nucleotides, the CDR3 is TGTGCCAGCTCACCCAAACTGGGGACTGAAGCTTTCTTT.

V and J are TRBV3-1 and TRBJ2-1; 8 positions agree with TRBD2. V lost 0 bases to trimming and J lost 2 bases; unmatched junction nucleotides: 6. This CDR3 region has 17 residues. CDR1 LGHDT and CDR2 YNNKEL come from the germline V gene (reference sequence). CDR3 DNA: TGTGCCAGCAGCCAAGATTCGGCGCGGGGGGCCTACAATGAGCAGTTCTTC. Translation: CASSQDSARGAYNEQFF.

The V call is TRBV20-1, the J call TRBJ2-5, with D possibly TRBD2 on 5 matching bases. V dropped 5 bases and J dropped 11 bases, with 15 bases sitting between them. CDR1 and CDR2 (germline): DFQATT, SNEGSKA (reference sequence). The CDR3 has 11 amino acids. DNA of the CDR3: TGCAGTGCTGGAGCTCCGAGGGAGCAGTACTTC. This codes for CSAGAPREQYF.

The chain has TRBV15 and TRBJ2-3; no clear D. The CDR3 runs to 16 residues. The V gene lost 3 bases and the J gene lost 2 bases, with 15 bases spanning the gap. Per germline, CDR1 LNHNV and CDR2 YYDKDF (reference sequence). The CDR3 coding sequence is TGTGCCACCAGCAGCCCCCGGAACACTTACACAGATACGCAGTATTTT. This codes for CATSSPRNTYTDTQYF.

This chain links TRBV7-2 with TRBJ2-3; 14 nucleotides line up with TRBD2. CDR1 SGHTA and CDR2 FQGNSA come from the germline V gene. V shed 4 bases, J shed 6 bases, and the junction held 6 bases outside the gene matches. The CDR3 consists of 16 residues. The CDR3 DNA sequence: TGTGCCAGCAGCTCCGGACTAGCGGGAGGCGGGGATACGCAGTATTTT. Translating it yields CASSSGLAGGGDTQYF.